Listed below are T cell receptor beta chains from one sample, sequenced in a study of blood T cell repertoires in COVID-19. Measured with immunoSEQ multiplex PCR; TCRdb has only the in-frame clones, and not every one. The profile shows more than 350,000 clones, more than 70% of them singletons. Sequencing was performed on peripheral blood. These TCRs come from a woman aged 25 to 39 with COVID-19, enrolled during active disease. Each CDR3 is given with its conserved first and last residue. The D gene is left open where the match is weak. The size entry is marked missing in some rows and otherwise reads once, few, many or a size class.

d_call | j_call | v_call | clone_size | cdr3_aa | cdr3_nt
. | TRBJ2-1 | TRBV6-2/TRBV6-3 | once | CASSSYPEGLGNEQFF | TGTGCCAGCAGTTCCTATCCGGAGGGCCTGGGAAATGAGCAGTTCTTC
. | TRBJ2-1 | TRBV28 | . | CASSQGRVSSYNEQFF | TGTGCCAGCAGCCAGGGGCGGGTAAGCTCCTACAATGAGCAGTTCTTC
TRBD2 | TRBJ2-1 | TRBV3-1/TRBV3-2 | . | CASSQASGRLYNEQFF | TGTGCCAGCAGCCAAGCTAGCGGGAGACTATACAATGAGCAGTTCTTC
. | TRBJ1-5 | TRBV28 | . | CASSSIPTGLNQPQHF | TGTGCCAGCAGTTCCATCCCCACAGGGCTCAATCAGCCCCAGCATTTT
. | TRBJ2-7 | TRBV18 | . | CASSPLAGGRAYEQYF | TGTGCCAGCTCACCACTAGCTGGCGGCCGAGCCTACGAGCAGTACTTC
TRBD2 | TRBJ2-7 | TRBV5-5 | . | CASSWRGLAGGRSYEQYF | TGTGCCAGCAGCTGGAGGGGACTAGCGGGAGGCCGCTCCTACGAGCAGTACTTC
. | TRBJ1-4 | TRBV18 | . | CASSLQADPGKLFF | TGTGCCAGCTCACTTCAAGCGGATCCGGGAAAACTGTTTTTT
TRBD2 | TRBJ2-3 | TRBV19 | once | CASSLGLAGGSSTDTQYF | TGTGCCAGTAGTCTGGGACTAGCGGGCGGATCTAGCACAGATACGCAGTATTTT
TRBD2 | TRBJ2-7 | TRBV9 | . | CASSMTSGSAYEQYF | TGTGCCAGCAGCATGACTAGCGGGAGTGCATACGAGCAGTACTTC
TRBD1 | TRBJ2-7 | TRBV5-8 | . | CASSAPDRLSYEQYF | TGTGCCAGCAGTGCACCGGACAGGCTCTCCTACGAGCAGTACTTC
TRBD2 | TRBJ2-1 | TRBV6-4 | few | CASSVAGGDTNEQFF | TGTGCCAGCAGTGTCGCGGGAGGGGATACTAATGAGCAGTTCTTC
TRBD2 | TRBJ2-3 | TRBV5-3 | . | CARSLYSGRSADTQYF | TGTGCCAGAAGCCTTTATAGCGGGAGGAGCGCAGATACGCAGTATTTT
. | TRBJ2-3 | TRBV24-1 | . | CATSEETAPTDTQYF | TGTGCCACCAGTGAGGAGACAGCCCCCACAGATACGCAGTATTTT
TRBD1 | TRBJ1-1 | TRBV28 | . | CASSLLTGGWAGTEAFF | TGTGCCAGCAGTTTATTAACAGGGGGCTGGGCGGGCACTGAAGCTTTCTTT
TRBD1 | TRBJ2-7 | TRBV9 | . | CASSVGTGGLWEQYF | TGTGCCAGCAGCGTAGGGACAGGGGGCCTCTGGGAGCAGTACTTC
. | TRBJ2-5 | TRBV7-9 | once | CASSLLVSSVETQYF | TGTGCCAGCAGCTTATTGGTGTCATCGGTGGAGACCCAGTACTTC
TRBD2 | TRBJ2-1 | TRBV24-1 | . | CATSDTSGAGGSYNEQFF | TGTGCCACCAGTGATACTAGCGGGGCAGGGGGTTCCTACAATGAGCAGTTCTTC
TRBD1 | TRBJ2-7 | TRBV10-3 | . | CAITSDRAGEQYF | TGTGCCATCACCTCGGACAGGGCAGGAGAGCAGTACTTC
. | TRBJ2-7 | TRBV7-9 | . | CASSSLSGRSYEQYF | TGTGCCAGCAGCTCCCTGAGCGGGCGCTCCTACGAGCAGTACTTC
TRBD2 | TRBJ2-1 | TRBV9 | once | CASNERGSYNEQFF | TGTGCCAGCAACGAGCGGGGGTCCTACAATGAGCAGTTCTTC
TRBD1 | TRBJ1-2 | TRBV6-5 | . | CASASYRGGYGYTF | TGTGCCAGCGCTAGCTACAGGGGCGGCTATGGCTACACCTTC
. | TRBJ2-1 | TRBV9 | . | CASSVRGQNYNEQFF | TGTGCCAGCAGCGTACGTGGACAGAATTACAATGAGCAGTTCTTC
. | TRBJ2-3 | TRBV28 | . | CASSLPGLPQNTQYF | TGTGCCAGCAGTCTCCCGGGACTCCCCCAGAATACGCAGTATTTT
TRBD2 | TRBJ2-1 | TRBV9 | once | CASSSGGPQRGNEQFF | TGTGCCAGCAGCTCCGGAGGCCCCCAGCGGGGCAATGAGCAGTTCTTC
. | TRBJ1-5 | TRBV9 | . | CASSVGGRSNQPQHF | TGTGCCAGCAGCGTAGGTGGCCGTAGCAATCAGCCCCAGCATTTT
. | TRBJ2-1 | TRBV15 | . | CATSRDPWQGNGNEQFF | TGTGCCACCAGCAGAGATCCCTGGCAGGGAAACGGCAATGAGCAGTTCTTC
TRBD2 | TRBJ2-2 | TRBV27 | . | CASSLGGRDTGELFF | TGTGCCAGCAGTTTAGGAGGGAGGGACACCGGGGAGCTGTTTTTT
TRBD2 | TRBJ2-1 | TRBV19 | . | CASSQGGDYNEQFF | TGTGCCAGTAGCCAGGGAGGGGACTACAATGAGCAGTTCTTC
. | TRBJ2-2 | TRBV19 | . | CASQEGANTGELFF | TGTGCCAGCCAAGAGGGGGCGAACACCGGGGAGCTGTTTTTT
. | TRBJ2-7 | TRBV4-3 | . | CASSQDVISEQYF | TGCGCCAGCAGCCAAGATGTCATTTCCGAGCAGTACTTC
TRBD1 | TRBJ2-1 | TRBV24-1 | . | CATSGQGARNYNEQFF | TGTGCCACCAGTGGTCAGGGGGCAAGGAACTACAATGAGCAGTTCTTC
. | TRBJ1-1 | TRBV6-5 | . | CASSYLGVGSTEAFF | TGTGCCAGCAGTTACCTCGGGGTGGGTAGCACTGAAGCTTTCTTT